This passage covers 27 T cell receptor beta chains from one sample sequenced in a study of blood T cell repertoires in COVID-19. TCRdb's table, derived via immunoSEQ multiplex PCR, lists solely in-frame clones and lacks some. The sample holds a few hundred thousand clones, under 90% seen once. The sample consisted of peripheral blood. These receptors were collected from a young woman with acute or convalescent COVID-19.

In this sample, this clone turned up a few times. CDR3 in amino acids: CASSLIGQGQGTQYF. CDR3 coding DNA: TGTGCCAGCAGTTTAATCGGACAGGGGCAGGGGACCCAGTACTTC. V is TRBV27 and J is TRBJ2-5, with TRBD1 matching 9 bases. Germline CDR1 MNHEY, CDR2 SMNVEV (reference sequence). The CDR3 is made up of 15 amino acids. J was trimmed by 7 bases and V by 2 bases; bases with no gene match: 8.

This clone was picked up a small number of times. CDR3 DNA: TGTGCCAGCAGCTTAAACGCAGGGATCGGTTCACCCCTCCACTTT. Its protein product is CASSLNAGIGSPLHF. V is TRBV7-3 and J is TRBJ1-6, with D tentatively TRBD1 (5 bases). Germline CDR1 is SGHTA and CDR2 is FQGTGA. V was trimmed by 1 base and J by 9 bases, leaving 13 bases between them. There are 15 residues in the CDR3.

The V call is TRBV4-3, the J call TRBJ2-1, with no clear D. Germline-derived CDR1 and CDR2 are LGHNA and YSLEER. The CDR3 loop spans 16 amino acids. The V and J ends lost 0 bases and 6 bases respectively, with 15 bases between them. CDR3 sequence (DNA): TGCGCCAGCAGCCAAGATATACAATGGCTCGTCAATGAGCAGTTCTTC. This sequence encodes CASSQDIQWLVNEQFF.

This clone was detected only once. This sequence joins TRBV12-3 or TRBV12-4 and TRBJ1-6; D call uncertain. The V end lost 3 bases, the J end lost 7 bases, and 7 bases lay between the germline ends. The CDR3 consists of 13 residues. CDR3 coding DNA: TGTGCCAGCAGTTTGGGCCGGAATTCACCCCTCCACTTT. Amino acids: CASSLGRNSPLHF.

This rearrangement joins TRBV2 to TRBJ1-1, with D perhaps matching TRBD1 (6 bases). Trimming cost V 6 bases and J 0 bases, with 11 bases left between them. Germline assignment: CDR1 SNHLY and CDR2 FYNNEI. The CDR3 totals 14 residues. The chain's CDR3 is CASRTGYMNTEAFF. CDR3 nucleotides: TGTGCCAGCAGGACAGGTTATATGAACACTGAAGCTTTCTTT.

The chain joins TRBV20-1 to TRBJ1-5, with D uncertain. The V and J ends lost 3 bases and 2 bases respectively, with 8 bases between them. CDR3 length: 13 amino acids. CDR1 and CDR2 (germline): DFQATT, SNEGSKA (reference sequence). CDR3 residues: CSASGEGNQPQHF. The DNA for the CDR3 is TGCAGTGCTAGTGGTGAGGGCAATCAGCCCCAGCATTTT.

V and J are TRBV5-1 and TRBJ2-5; D ambiguous. Trimming cost V 0 bases and J 3 bases, with 12 bases left between them. The CDR3 is 15 residues long. CDR1 and CDR2 (germline): SGHRS, YFSETQ. The CDR3 bases are TGCGCCAGCAGCTTGGCAGGTATAGAAAAAGAGACCCAGTACTTC. Its translation: CASSLAGIEKETQYF. Full variable domain (outside the CDR3, taken from reference TRBV5-1 and TRBJ2-5): KAGVTQTPRYLIKTRGQQVTLSCSPISGHRSVSWYQQTPGQGLQFLFEYFSETQRNKGNFPGRFSGRQFSNSRSEMNVSTLELGDSALYLCASSLAGIEKETQYFGPGTRLLVL.

The rearrangement uses TRBV6-5 and TRBJ1-5, with 7 bases that match TRBD1. V gave up 6 bases and J gave up 1 base; unmatched junction bases: 6. This CDR3 is 15 amino acids long. Germline assignment: CDR1 MNHEY and CDR2 SVGAGI. CDR3 sequence reads: CASRPGTASNQPQHF. The CDR3 DNA reads as TGTGCCAGCAGGCCCGGGACAGCCAGCAATCAGCCCCAGCATTTT.

This chain connects TRBV9 to TRBJ1-1, with D perhaps matching TRBD1 (5 bases). The CDR3 runs to 13 residues. Between the trimmed V and J ends, which lost 3 bases and 2 bases, there was a span of 8 bases. Germline CDR1 and CDR2: SGDLS and YYNGEE. CDR3 DNA: TGTGCCAGCAGCGGGGGCCTCAACACTGAAGCTTTCTTT. It codes for CASSGGLNTEAFF.

This clone was seen just once. The V call is TRBV28, the J call TRBJ1-1, with D possibly TRBD1 on 6 matching bases. This CDR3 is 13 amino acids long. Between the trimmed V and J ends, which lost 7 bases and 4 bases, there was a span of 13 bases. Germline V lookup: CDR1 MDHEN, CDR2 SYDVKM. For the CDR3, the DNA is TGTGCCAGCACCCAAAGGGGGGGCACTGAAGCTTTCTTT. Amino acids: CASTQRGGTEAFF.

The chain recombines TRBV11-2 with TRBJ2-7; 7 nucleotides align to TRBD1. CDR3 size: 18 residues. Germline V lookup: CDR1 SGHAT, CDR2 FQNNGV. After removal of 1 base from V and 4 bases from J, the junction contained 16 bases not matched to a gene. CDR3 protein: CASSLALGQELARYEQYF. CDR3 DNA sequence: TGTGCCAGCAGCTTAGCCCTAGGACAGGAGTTGGCGAGGTACGAGCAGTACTTC. Drawing the rest from reference TRBV11-2 and TRBJ2-7, the complete variable domain is EAGVAQSPRYKIIEKRQSVAFWCNPISGHATLYWYQQILGQGPKLLIQFQNNGVVDDSQLPKDRFSAERLKGVDSTLKIQPAKLEDSAVYLCASSLALGQELARYEQYFGPGTRLTVT.

J is TRBJ2-1 and V is TRBV11-2; TRBD2 is a possible D gene (6 bases). CDR1 SGHAT and CDR2 FQNNGV come from the germline V gene. This CDR3 is 16 amino acids long. V shed 2 bases and J shed 4 bases, with 15 bases lying between them. The CDR3 sequence is CASSLLSGPSYNEQFF. In DNA, the CDR3 is TGTGCCAGCAGCTTACTTAGCGGACCCTCGTACAATGAGCAGTTCTTC.

The V call is TRBV9, the J call TRBJ2-2, with TRBD2 identical over 8 bases. The trim removed 0 bases at V and 6 bases at J, leaving 10 bases unmatched. Germline values: CDR1 SGDLS, CDR2 YYNGEE. The CDR3 is 17 residues long. The CDR3 spells CASSVGLAGGVSGELFF. The CDR3 nucleotides are TGTGCCAGCAGCGTAGGGCTAGCGGGTGGTGTATCCGGGGAGCTGTTTTTT.

This chain joins TRBV19 and TRBJ1-6, with D maybe TRBD1 (6 bases). Germline V lookup: CDR1 LNHDA, CDR2 SQIVND (reference sequence). V shed 7 bases and J shed 6 bases, with 16 bases lying between them. The CDR3 extends over 15 amino acids. CDR3 in DNA: TGTGCCAGTAATATCCCGGACAGTTCTAATTCACCCCTCCACTTT. Residues: CASNIPDSSNSPLHF. The full variable domain, rest sourced from reference TRBV19 and TRBJ1-6, is DGGITQSPKYLFRKEGQNVTLSCEQNLNHDAMYWYRQDPGQGLRLIYYSQIVNDFQKGDIAEGYSVSREKKESFPLTVTSAQKNPTAFYLCASNIPDSSNSPLHFGNGTRLTVT.

The chain links TRBV15 to TRBJ2-7; 9 bases align to TRBD1. Trimming at V came to 0 bases and at J to 3 bases, leaving 9 bases not matched to a gene. This CDR3 comprises 17 residues. CDR1 is LNHNV and CDR2 is YYDKDF in the germline V gene (reference sequence). CDR3 DNA: TGTGCCACCAGCAGAGATCGGGACAGGGTGATATTCTACGAGCAGTACTTC. It encodes CATSRDRDRVIFYEQYF.

The V and J genes are TRBV9 and TRBJ2-2, with a possible D match to TRBD2 (5 bases). CDR1 is SGDLS and CDR2 is YYNGEE in the germline V gene. The ends were cut back, 1 base at V and 4 bases at J, with 14 bases in the middle. This CDR3 is 16 amino acids long. The CDR3 is CASSVSVAEATGELFF. CDR3 nucleotide sequence: TGTGCCAGCAGCGTATCTGTTGCGGAGGCCACCGGGGAGCTGTTTTTT. The full variable domain, its missing parts supplied by reference TRBV9 and TRBJ2-2, is DSGVTQTPKHLITATGQRVTLRCSPRSGDLSVYWYQQSLDQGLQFLIQYYNGEERAKGNILERFSAQQFPDLHSELNLSSLELGDSALYFCASSVSVAEATGELFFGEGSRLTVL.

This clone was seen just once. This chain joins TRBV14 and TRBJ1-1; D possibly corresponds to TRBD1 (5 bases). The V gene's germline CDR1 is SGHDN and CDR2 FVKESK. Trimming pared 4 bases from V and 1 base from J, leaving 7 bases between. The CDR3 totals 13 residues. The CDR3 bases are TGTGCCAGCAGCCCCGGACAGAACACTGAAGCTTTCTTT. It is translated as CASSPGQNTEAFF.

The chain links TRBV30 to TRBJ2-2, with D hard to call. V was shortened by 3 bases and J by 0 bases, with 5 bases between the two germline ends. The CDR3 is 13 amino acids. Germline CDR1 is GTSNPN and CDR2 is SVGIG (reference sequence). CDR3 in amino acids: CAWRGPNTGELFF. CDR3 DNA: TGTGCCTGGAGGGGCCCGAACACCGGGGAGCTGTTTTTT.

The gene calls are TRBV4-3 and TRBJ1-6; 9 positions match TRBD1. Germline CDR1 reads LGHNA; CDR2 reads YSLEER. After removal of 2 bases from V and 6 bases from J, the junction contained 8 bases not matched to a gene. The length of the CDR3 is 17 residues. The CDR3 reads CASSQYLQGAANSPLHF. The DNA of the CDR3 is TGCGCCAGCAGCCAATACCTACAGGGGGCGGCTAATTCACCCCTCCACTTT.

The chain couples TRBV10-3 to TRBJ1-5; D call uncertain. Germline lookup yields CDR1 ENHRY and CDR2 SYGVKD. V lost 4 bases and J lost 5, with 9 bases in between. The CDR3 spans 13 residues. The DNA of the CDR3 is TGTGCCATCAGTGGGGCAACTGATCAGCCCCAGCATTTT. As protein: CAISGATDQPQHF.

The gene calls are TRBV6-2 or TRBV6-3 and TRBJ2-2, with TRBD1 as a possible D gene (6 bases). The germline CDR1 and CDR2 sequences are MNHEY and SVGEGT. The CDR3 contains 15 residues. The V gene lost 1 base and the J gene lost 2 bases, with 8 bases spanning the gap. The CDR3 loop reads CASSYWGRNTGELFF. The CDR3 bases are TGTGCCAGCAGTTACTGGGGGCGAAACACCGGGGAGCTGTTTTTT.

A note on this clone: Other DNA sequences in the sample encode the same CDR3. The chain uses TRBV18 and TRBJ1-1, with D uncertain. Trimming stripped 3 bases from V and 1 base from J, with 6 bases between. The germline gives CDR1 KGHSH, CDR2 LQKENI. This CDR3 contains 13 residues. In nucleotides, the CDR3 is TGTGCCAGCTCACCTCGACAGAACACTGAAGCTTTCTTT. Amino acids: CASSPRQNTEAFF.

The rearrangement joins TRBV7-2 to TRBJ2-1; D is unclear. V lost 3 bases, J lost 6 bases, and 15 bases lay in between. The CDR3 spans 15 residues. The germline CDR1 and CDR2 sequences are SGHTA and FQGNSA. The CDR3 protein is CASSFRIPILNEQFF. CDR3 coding DNA: TGTGCCAGCAGCTTCAGAATCCCCATCCTCAATGAGCAGTTCTTC.

The gene calls are TRBV10-2 and TRBJ2-1, with 10 bases aligning to TRBD1. V gave up 5 bases and J gave up 8 bases; unmatched junction bases: 6. The CDR3 is 14 residues long. The germline V gene has CDR1 WSHSY and CDR2 SAAADI. The CDR3 loop is CASSPGQGIDEQFF. The CDR3 nucleotides read TGCGCCAGCAGTCCGGGACAGGGGATTGATGAGCAGTTCTTC.

This chain joins TRBV27 and TRBJ1-4; unclear D gene. Trimming pared 6 bases from V and 4 bases from J, leaving 12 bases between. CDR3 length equals 14 residues. Germline loops: CDR1 MNHEY, CDR2 SMNVEV (reference sequence). The CDR3 region has the DNA TGTGCCAGCAGAGGAGGCGCAGATAATGAAAAACTGTTTTTT. This translates into CASRGGADNEKLFF. Drawing the rest from reference TRBV27 and TRBJ1-4, the complete variable domain is EAQVTQNPRYLITVTGKKLTVTCSQNMNHEYMSWYRQDPGLGLRQIYYSMNVEVTDKGDVPEGYKVSRKEKRNFPLILESPSPNQTSLYFCASRGGADNEKLFFGSGTQLSVL.

The rearrangement joins TRBV28 to TRBJ2-1; TRBD2 agrees at 11 bases. The CDR3 has 16 amino acids. Germline CDR1 and CDR2: MDHEN and SYDVKM. V trimming: 6 bases; J trimming: 6 bases; junction bases outside the gene matches: 10. The CDR3 protein is CASSLLGTSGSNEQFF. CDR3 sequence (DNA): TGTGCCAGCAGCCTTTTAGGGACTAGCGGAAGCAATGAGCAGTTCTTC.

This chain uses TRBV6-5 with TRBJ2-3; D perhaps matches TRBD2 (6 bases). CDR1 is MNHEY and CDR2 is SVGAGI in the germline V gene. V gave up 2 bases and J gave up 4 bases, with 13 bases separating them. CDR3 length: 15 amino acids. The CDR3 sequence: CASSYDGRSADTQYF. The DNA of the CDR3 is TGTGCCAGCAGTTACGACGGGAGATCAGCAGATACGCAGTATTTT.